This TCR beta chain was recorded in a study of shared clonotypes between healthy human individuals. Measured with immunoSEQ multiplex PCR; TCRdb has only the in-frame clones, and not every one. This table has roughly 500,000 clones, 79% appearing once. In its sample, this clone ranks as medium-sized. This clonotype originated in a woman in her thirties or forties in good health. Some clones in this sample may be carry-over from other donors' samples. The sample taken for sequencing was PBMCs.

The CDR3 sequence is CASKVEDSREAFF. For the CDR3, the DNA is TGTGCCAGCAAGGTCGAGGACAGCCGAGAAGCTTTCTTT. The rearrangement joins TRBV2 to TRBJ1-1, with D possibly being TRBD1 (6 bases). Looked up from germline, CDR1 is SNHLY and CDR2 is FYNNEI. The CDR3 length is 13 residues. The germline V and J ends were trimmed by 7 bases and 8 bases, with 17 bases remaining between them.